A single T cell receptor (beta chain) is shown here with its context. Germline CDR1 and CDR2: LGHNA and YSLEER. With 0 bases clipped from V and 6 bases from J, the junction kept 5 bases outside the gene matches. CDR3 length: 15 amino acids. This entry comes from a study of blood T cell repertoires in COVID-19. Overall study: Samples of COVID-19 (acute and convalescent) were obtained from the United States, Italy and Spain.

The method was immunoSEQ multiplex PCR; TCRdb's version includes in-frame clones alone and lacks a portion of them. Found here are some 100,000 clones, about 90% of them singletons; the top ten hold roughly 2%. This TCR was recovered from a man in his fifties with COVID-19, enrolled during active disease. This chain links TRBV4-3 with TRBJ1-5, with 7 bases lining up with TRBD1. The sequencing sample was made of peripheral blood. CDR3 loop: CASSQDLYRGQPQHF. In nucleotides, the CDR3 is TGCGCCAGCAGCCAAGATCTGTACAGGGGTCAGCCCCAGCATTTT.